This T cell receptor (beta chain) was observed in a study of blood T cells in healthy people across ages. A second about 7 to 12 cycle PCR used barcoded and J-beta primers. A single record per CDR3 protein comes from TCRdb applying MiXCR to the 5' RACE reads. The data hold over 1.5 million distinct CDR3 sequences, with roughly 49% observed a single time. Per the germline V gene, CDR1 is MNHEY and CDR2 is SVGAGI. There are 15 residues in the CDR3. V lost 0 bases, J lost 2 bases, and 11 bases lay in between. V gene TRBV6-5 combines with J gene TRBJ2-7; D is undetermined. This sequence originates from a woman in her 40s in good health. Sequenced sample: blood. CDR3 residues: CASSYSINGPYEQYF. The CDR3 region has the DNA TGTGCCAGCAGTTACTCGATCAACGGACCCTACGAGCAGTACTTC.